These T cell receptor beta chains were read from a single sample in a study of cytomegalovirus exposure and HLA in healthy donors. Sequenced by immunoSEQ multiplex PCR; TCRdb stores in-frame clones only, minus some. The repertoire holds under 200,000 clones, with around three quarters as singletons. The sequencing input was PBMCs. These receptors were taken from a woman between 50 and 59 years old in good health and CMV-seronegative. CDR3s leave out the opening cysteine and the closing phenylalanine or tryptophan. Fields, in order: J gene, D gene, V gene, CDR3 protein. The D gene is left open where the match is weak.

J: TRBJ2-1
D: TRBD2
V: TRBV19
CDR3: ASSPAGWGAGGSYNEQF

J: TRBJ1-4
D: -
V: TRBV5-4
CDR3: ASSLPDSPNEKLF

J: TRBJ2-3
D: -
V: TRBV7-9
CDR3: AEGGSLPDTDTQY

J: TRBJ1-2
D: -
V: TRBV4-2
CDR3: ASSQEGRGNGYT

J: TRBJ2-1
D: TRBD1
V: TRBV7-9
CDR3: SSSRGQASSYNEQF

J: TRBJ2-3
D: TRBD2
V: TRBV7-2
CDR3: ASSRTSGGGTQY

J: TRBJ1-3
D: -
V: TRBV7-2
CDR3: ASSLAVPSSGNTIY

J: TRBJ2-2
D: -
V: TRBV7-2
CDR3: ASSYTQNTGELF

J: TRBJ1-5
D: -
V: TRBV2
CDR3: ASSDIYSNQPQH

J: TRBJ2-3
D: TRBD1
V: TRBV7-3
CDR3: ASSTGDPTDTQY

J: TRBJ2-3
D: TRBD2
V: TRBV9
CDR3: ASSPQSGRAADTQY

J: TRBJ2-1
D: TRBD2
V: TRBV7-2
CDR3: ASGGLAGGIEQF

J: TRBJ1-3
D: -
V: TRBV6-1
CDR3: ASRTIQGLGNTIY

J: TRBJ2-7
D: -
V: TRBV10-3
CDR3: AISDMRGQY

J: TRBJ1-5
D: -
V: TRBV7-2
CDR3: ASGLRESGGTQH

J: TRBJ1-1
D: -
V: TRBV9
CDR3: ASSPPNMNTEAF

J: TRBJ1-2
D: -
V: TRBV19
CDR3: ASRAGGLNYGYT

J: TRBJ1-1
D: -
V: TRBV27
CDR3: ASSLSISGTMGRTEAF

J: TRBJ1-1
D: TRBD1
V: TRBV7-9
CDR3: SSSLGTVMNTEAF

J: TRBJ1-2
D: TRBD1
V: TRBV28
CDR3: ASRLPQGGNYGYT

J: TRBJ1-6
D: TRBD1
V: TRBV4-1
CDR3: ASSQGDRAGNSPLH

J: TRBJ1-1
D: TRBD1
V: TRBV6-5
CDR3: ASSRGTGGGRAF

J: TRBJ2-1
D: TRBD2
V: TRBV5-1
CDR3: ASSLASGSLNEQF

J: TRBJ2-7
D: -
V: TRBV5-1
CDR3: ASSLDALAYEQY

J: TRBJ2-3
D: TRBD2
V: TRBV7-2
CDR3: ASSFLTSGDYRNTQY

J: TRBJ1-1
D: TRBD1
V: TRBV6-5
CDR3: ASTGGTANTEAF

J: TRBJ2-7
D: -
V: TRBV14
CDR3: ASSQEQGASREQY

J: TRBJ1-4
D: -
V: TRBV18
CDR3: ASSPPAGTNEKLF

J: TRBJ2-5
D: -
V: TRBV7-9
CDR3: ASSGGATRRETQY